One sample yielded the 4 T cell receptor beta chains listed below, sequenced in a study of radiotherapy plus CTLA-4 blockade in lung cancer. Measured with immunoSEQ multiplex PCR; TCRdb has only the in-frame clones, and not every one. The data show about 78,000 clones, about 87% seen once. The source material was peripheral blood, sampled from a patient treated with radiotherapy plus ipilimumab. The receptor source for this set is a human donor with non-small cell lung cancer who had stable disease on radiotherapy plus ipilimumab.

The CDR3 spells CASSTRGPGTSYEQYF. The CDR3 DNA sequence: TGTGCCAGCAGCACCAGGGGTCCGGGGACCTCCTACGAGCAGTACTTC. The gene calls are TRBV11-1 and TRBJ2-7; D is perhaps TRBD1 (6 bases). Germline CDR1 SGHAT, CDR2 FQDESV (reference sequence). V was clipped by 5 bases and J by 0 bases, with 17 bases between them. The CDR3 is 16 amino acids.

This sequence joins TRBV28 and TRBJ2-1, with TRBD2 matching 9 bases. The CDR3 is made up of 14 amino acids. Germline V lookup: CDR1 MDHEN, CDR2 SYDVKM. Germline trimming cut 6 bases from V and 7 bases from J; bases unmatched to any gene: 7. CDR3 loop: CASRKAGGGNEQFF. Here the CDR3 DNA reads TGTGCCAGCAGGAAAGCGGGAGGAGGAAATGAGCAGTTCTTC.

In DNA, the CDR3 is TGTGCCAGCAGGCCCCAGACAGGAGGTGGCTACACCTTC. This codes for CASRPQTGGGYTF. This chain joins TRBV6-4 and TRBJ1-2; TRBD1 might be the D (6 bases). V gave up 6 bases and J gave up 7 bases, with 15 bases separating them. The CDR3 sequence is 13 residues long. Germline values: CDR1 MRHNA, CDR2 SNTAGT.

The chain carries TRBV28 and TRBJ1-2, with a weak D call TRBD1 (5 bases). The germline gives CDR1 MDHEN, CDR2 SYDVKM. The CDR3 extends over 14 amino acids. V was trimmed by 6 bases and J by 1 base, leaving 12 bases between them. This chain's CDR3 is CASSPRQRNYGYTF. CDR3 DNA sequence: TGTGCCAGCAGCCCAAGACAGCGTAACTATGGCTACACCTTC.